Reported below is one T cell receptor beta chain. The CDR3 covers 14 residues. Germline CDR1 and CDR2: MNHNS and SASEGT. With 4 bases removed from V and 8 bases from J, the gap between germline ends came to 15 bases. These data originate in a study of CD8+CD57+ T cells in acquired aplastic anemia. Genomic DNA served as template for TCR beta VDJ and CDR3 profiling. TCRdb used MiXCR to reprocess the reads, holding one entry per CDR3 protein. The profile covers fewer than 200,000 distinct CDR3 sequences, with 48% appearing a single time and approximately 12% taken by the ten largest. The patients chosen for sequencing had shown expansion of CD8+CD57+ cells (detected by flow cytometry).

The chain combines TRBV6-1 with TRBJ2-4; maybe TRBD2 (6 bases). This clonotype was obtained from a human donor with aplastic anemia. Specimen: sorted CD4+, CD8+, or CD8+CD57+ T cells (not recorded which) from PBMCs. CDR3 DNA: TGTGCCAGCAGTGTAGCCCCCGGGGGTGACATTCAGTACTTC. Residues: CASSVAPGGDIQYF.